This T cell receptor beta chain was recorded in a study of CD8 T cells in ankylosing spondylitis. CDR1 SNHLY and CDR2 FYNNEI come from the germline V gene. The CDR3 is 14 amino acids. V lost 6 bases to trimming and J lost 0 bases, with 10 bases between them. Turning to this clonotype: The antigen is undetermined.

Making use of molecular barcodes, quantitative 5'-RACE generated TCR beta libraries. Via MiXCR, TCRdb re-called the 5' RACE reads, giving one row per CDR3 protein. The sample includes 250,000 or so distinct CDR3 sequences, 24% of them seen just once. Study-wide results and caveats: Earlier authors reported some of these motif variants in reactive arthritis synovial fluid and blood.

The chain is built from TRBV2 and TRBJ2-3; D unresolved. Sequencing input: blood, either unsorted or a sorted T cell fraction (not recorded which). The source of this sequence is a male donor with ankylosing spondylitis or in good health (not recorded which). This CDR3 reads CASRPGRSTDTQYF. The CDR3 bases are TGTGCCAGCAGACCTGGACGGAGCACAGATACGCAGTATTTT.